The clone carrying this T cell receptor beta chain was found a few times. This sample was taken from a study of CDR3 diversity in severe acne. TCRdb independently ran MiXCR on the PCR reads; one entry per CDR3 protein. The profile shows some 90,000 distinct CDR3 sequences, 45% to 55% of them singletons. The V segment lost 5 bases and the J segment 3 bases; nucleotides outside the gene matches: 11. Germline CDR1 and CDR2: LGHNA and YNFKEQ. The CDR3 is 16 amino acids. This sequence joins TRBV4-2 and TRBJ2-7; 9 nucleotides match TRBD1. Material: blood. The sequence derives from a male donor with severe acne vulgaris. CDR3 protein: CASSTRQGGSFYEQYF. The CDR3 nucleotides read TGTGCCAGCAGCACCAGACAGGGGGGTAGCTTCTACGAGCAGTACTTC.